Shown below are 21 T cell receptor beta chains from a single sample sequenced in a study of PD-1 blockade in classical Hodgkin lymphoma. Every patient was affected by relapse after autologous stem cell transplantation, while exposure to brentuximab vedotin was not uniform. Libraries were prepared by immunoSEQ multiplex PCR; TCRdb keeps only in-frame clonotypes and omits some of them. Of roughly 38,000 clones in the sample, about 85% were seen once. This specimen was peripheral blood mononuclear cells (PBMCs), taken before the second cycle of nivolumab. Receptor source: a human donor with classical Hodgkin lymphoma.

This rearrangement joins TRBV6-5 to TRBJ2-7; D unresolved. Trimming cost V 5 bases and J 5 bases, with 4 bases left between them. The CDR3 is 10 amino acids. Germline CDR1 and CDR2: MNHEY and SVGAGI. The CDR3 coding sequence is TGTGCCAGCAGTCCCGACGAGCAGTACTTC. As protein: CASSPDEQYF.

Only one count was recorded for this clone. The chain carries TRBV27 and TRBJ2-5; 11 nucleotides line up with TRBD2. Gene TRBJ2-7 matches the end of the DNA better, so the J call may be wrong. The CDR3 contains 13 residues. Germline V CDR1 and CDR2: MNHEY, SMNVEV (reference sequence). The CDR3 sequence: CASTILAGAEQYF. CDR3 nucleotide sequence: TGTGCCAGCACCATACTAGCGGGAGCCGAGCAGTACTTC.

This chain connects TRBV7-2 to TRBJ2-2; TRBD1 matches at 8 bases. J lost 8 bases, V lost 3 bases, and 11 bases had no gene match. The CDR3 totals 16 residues. Germline V lookup: CDR1 SGHTA, CDR2 FQGNSA. CDR3 sequence: CASSFSGQGMSGELFF. In nucleotides, the CDR3 is TGTGCCAGCAGCTTTAGTGGACAGGGAATGTCAGGGGAGCTGTTTTTT. Filled out from reference TRBV7-2 and TRBJ2-2, the complete variable domain reads GAGVSQSPSNKVTEKGKDVELRCDPISGHTALYWYRQSLGQGLEFLIYFQGNSAPDKSGLPSDRFSAERTGGSVSTLTIQRTQQEDSAVYLCASSFSGQGMSGELFFGEGSRLTVL.

The CDR3 protein is CAIKDRAIGSNQPQHF. The CDR3, as DNA: TGTGCCATCAAGGACAGGGCCATTGGAAGCAATCAGCCCCAGCATTTT. The rearrangement uses TRBV10-3 and TRBJ1-5; 8 bases match TRBD1. The germline V gene has CDR1 ENHRY and CDR2 SYGVKD. Unmatched junction bases numbered 9, after V lost 7 bases and J lost 1 base. The CDR3 loop spans 16 amino acids.

This clone was seen a few times. The chain employs TRBV27 and TRBJ2-2; 12 bases align to TRBD2. The CDR3 contains 19 residues. J gave up 6 bases and V 5 bases, and 16 bases lay outside the gene matches. Germline loops: CDR1 MNHEY, CDR2 SMNVEV (reference sequence). The CDR3 DNA reads as TGTGCCAGCAGTCCACGCCTAATACGACTAGCGGGAGAGGCCGGGGAGCTGTTTTTT. It yields the protein CASSPRLIRLAGEAGELFF.

This rearrangement joins TRBV27 to TRBJ1-4, with D possibly being TRBD1 (6 bases). Germline V gives CDR1 MNHEY, CDR2 SMNVEV (reference sequence). The germline V and J ends were trimmed by 6 bases and 5 bases, with 13 bases remaining between them. The CDR3 has 14 amino acids. The CDR3 bases are TGTGCCAGCAGCCGGACAGCCGGAAATGAAAAACTGTTTTTT. Residues: CASSRTAGNEKLFF.

The V gene is TRBV7-9, the J gene TRBJ1-1; D might be TRBD1 (5 bases). Germline V gene sequence: CDR1 SEHNR, CDR2 FQNEAQ (reference sequence). The CDR3 is 14 amino acids. The V end was cut by 5 bases, the J end by 5 bases, with 15 bases between. The CDR3: CASSARDERTEAFF. The CDR3 DNA is TGTGCCAGCAGCGCCAGGGATGAGAGGACTGAAGCTTTCTTT.

This chain connects TRBV7-2 to TRBJ2-1; D remains unclear. V was shortened by 4 bases and J by 4 bases, with 5 bases between the two germline ends. The CDR3 runs 12 residues. The V gene's germline CDR1 is SGHTA and CDR2 FQGNSA. The CDR3 loop reads CASSSQYNEQFF. The DNA of the CDR3 is TGTGCCAGCAGCTCCCAGTACAATGAGCAGTTCTTC.

The CDR3 nucleotides read TGTGCCAGCAGCCAAGAAGTGTTGGGGACTAGCGGGAGAGGCGGCGAGCAGTACTTC. It encodes CASSQEVLGTSGRGGEQYF. The V and J genes are TRBV4-2 and TRBJ2-7, with 14 bases identical to TRBD2. Germline CDR1 reads LGHNA; CDR2 reads YNFKEQ. The CDR3 contains 19 residues. The V and J ends lost 0 bases and 6 bases, in that order; junction bases with no gene match: 13.

The V gene is TRBV7-2, the J gene TRBJ2-3; the match to TRBD2 covers 12 bases. The CDR3 covers 16 residues. Germline lookup yields CDR1 SGHTA and CDR2 FQGNSA. V gave up 5 bases and J gave up 5 bases; unmatched junction bases: 8. The DNA of the CDR3 is TGTGCCAGCAGCCTAAAGCCGGGACTAGCGGGAGATACGCAGTATTTT. Translated, it gives CASSLKPGLAGDTQYF.

The gene calls are TRBV5-6 and TRBJ1-2; tentative D call: TRBD1 (6 bases). Looked up from germline, CDR1 is SGHDT and CDR2 is YYEEEE. The CDR3 is made up of 17 amino acids. Trimming took off 4 bases at V and 5 bases at J, with 24 bases between the two ends. CDR3 in DNA: TGTGCCAGCAGCCCAGGGGTAGCGGCACAGATCCTTTATGGCTACACCTTC. It is translated as CASSPGVAAQILYGYTF.

The V call is TRBV11-2, the J call TRBJ2-3, with 16 nucleotides matching TRBD2. The CDR3 runs 16 residues. The trim removed 5 bases at V and 5 bases at J, leaving 4 bases unmatched. Per germline, CDR1 SGHAT and CDR2 FQNNGV. The CDR3 spells CASSPGLAGGLDTQYF. The CDR3 DNA follows: TGTGCCAGCAGCCCGGGACTAGCGGGAGGGTTAGATACGCAGTATTTT.

The rearrangement uses TRBV5-1 and TRBJ2-3, with D uncertain. From germline, CDR1 is SGHRS and CDR2 YFSETQ. The CDR3 contains 15 residues. Trimming took off 0 bases at V and 2 bases at J, with 10 bases between the two ends. The CDR3 is CASSLGTDLTDTQYF. DNA of the CDR3: TGCGCCAGCAGCTTGGGTACAGACCTCACAGATACGCAGTATTTT. The full variable domain, in which reference TRBV5-1 and TRBJ2-3 provide the parts outside the CDR3, is KAGVTQTPRYLIKTRGQQVTLSCSPISGHRSVSWYQQTPGQGLQFLFEYFSETQRNKGNFPGRFSGRQFSNSRSEMNVSTLELGDSALYLCASSLGTDLTDTQYFGPGTRLTVL.

This sequence joins TRBV4-1 and TRBJ2-3, with a tentative D call TRBD2 (5 bases). Germline CDR1 MGHRA, CDR2 YSYEKL. The V gene lost 3 bases and the J gene lost 3 bases, with 13 bases spanning the gap. This CDR3 is built from 15 residues. The CDR3 is CASSQAGKLTDTQYF. The CDR3 region has the DNA TGCGCCAGCAGCCAGGCCGGGAAGTTAACAGATACGCAGTATTTT.

This clone has a single count. The J gene is TRBJ2-3, the V gene TRBV20-1; the D is unclear. The V gene lost 5 bases and the J gene lost 6 bases, with 6 bases spanning the gap. The germline gives CDR1 DFQATT, CDR2 SNEGSKA (reference sequence). This CDR3 has 10 residues. For the CDR3, the DNA is TGCAGTGCTGTCTTGGATACGCAGTATTTT. This codes for CSAVLDTQYF.

V and J are TRBV21-1 and TRBJ2-7; the table assigns TRBD2, which was not confirmed against the DNA. TRBV21-1 is listed as a pseudogene. The CDR3 has 13 amino acids. CDR3 DNA: TGTGCCAGCAATCAAGAGGATGACTACGAGCAGTACTTC. The encoded protein is CASNQEDDYEQYF.

In this sample, this clone turned up a few times. V gene TRBV11-2 combines with J gene TRBJ2-3, with 7 bases aligning to TRBD2. The germline V gene has CDR1 SGHAT and CDR2 FQNNGV. The length of the CDR3 is 13 residues. V lost 8 bases and J lost 3; bases outside the gene matches: 5. CDR3 DNA sequence: TGTGCCAGCCTCTCTAGCGGAACAGATACGCAGTATTTT. Its translation: CASLSSGTDTQYF.

The chain employs TRBV5-4 and TRBJ1-2; D is perhaps TRBD1 (5 bases). Trimming took 5 bases from V and 1 from J, leaving 15 bases between them. Germline lookup yields CDR1 SGHNT and CDR2 YYREEE (reference sequence). CDR3 length: 15 residues. CDR3 region: CASSPTGPDNYGYTF. DNA for the CDR3: TGTGCCAGCAGTCCCACAGGTCCAGATAACTATGGCTACACCTTC.

The genes are TRBV5-1 and TRBJ2-5, with no clear D. V lost 2 bases and J lost 0, with 11 bases in between. The CDR3 has 15 amino acids. Per the germline V gene, CDR1 is SGHRS and CDR2 is YFSETQ. The CDR3 nucleotides read TGCGCCAGCAGCTTTCAAGCCGGGTACCAAGAGACCCAGTACTTC. Amino acids: CASSFQAGYQETQYF.

This clone was counted once. V is TRBV4-1 and J is TRBJ2-5; D may be TRBD2 (5 bases). From germline, CDR1 is MGHRA and CDR2 YSYEKL. Trimming left V 4 bases short and J 2 bases short, with 14 bases between. This CDR3 comprises 15 residues. CDR3 bases: TGCGCCAGCAGCCTGAGCGGTGGGTGGCAAGAGACCCAGTACTTC. Translation: CASSLSGGWQETQYF.

The chain carries TRBV6-1 and TRBJ2-3, with a weak D call TRBD2 (5 bases). Trimming shortened V by 4 bases and J by 1 base, and 12 bases separated the two germline ends. Germline lookup yields CDR1 MNHNS and CDR2 SASEGT. The CDR3 covers 15 residues. The CDR3 DNA reads TGTGCCAGCAGTGTTTTGGACGGGGGCACAGATACGCAGTATTTT. Translated, it gives CASSVLDGGTDTQYF.